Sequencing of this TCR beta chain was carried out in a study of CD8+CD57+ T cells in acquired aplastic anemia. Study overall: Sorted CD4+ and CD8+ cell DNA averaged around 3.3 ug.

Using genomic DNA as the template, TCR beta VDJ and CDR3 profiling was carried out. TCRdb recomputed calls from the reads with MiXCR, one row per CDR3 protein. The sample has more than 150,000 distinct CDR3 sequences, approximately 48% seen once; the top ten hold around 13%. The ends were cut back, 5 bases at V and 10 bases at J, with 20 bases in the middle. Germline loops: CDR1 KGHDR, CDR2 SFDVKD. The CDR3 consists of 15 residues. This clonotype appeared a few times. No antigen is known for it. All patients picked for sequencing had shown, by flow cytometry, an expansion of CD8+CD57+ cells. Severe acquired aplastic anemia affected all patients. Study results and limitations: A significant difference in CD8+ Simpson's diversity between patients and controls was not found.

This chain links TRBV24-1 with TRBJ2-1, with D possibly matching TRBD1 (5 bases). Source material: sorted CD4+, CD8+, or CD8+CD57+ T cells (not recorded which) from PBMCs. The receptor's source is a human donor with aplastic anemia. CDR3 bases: TGTGCCACCAGTGTTGGACAAAACCCCCTTGCCGAGCAGTTCTTC. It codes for CATSVGQNPLAEQFF.